This T cell receptor (beta chain) was found in a study of blood T cell repertoires in COVID-19 (dated by TCRdb to 2018 to 2021). For the wider study: The collaborator samples originated in the United States, Italy and Spain and spanned the acute and convalescent phases of COVID-19. Where available, HLA class I and class II types were obtained from metadata supplied by the sample provider rather than from assay-based typing. The repertoires were made available in a free public database intended to serve as a resource for research on the immune response to SARS-CoV-2. Nearly every sample came with metadata listing a de-identified subject ID, COVID-19 status, age in years and sex. Samples came from the ongoing ImmuneRACE study (first 160 participants) plus 1,254 subjects from 6 global collaborators. Deeply sampled blood TCRbeta repertoires from subjects exposed to, actively infected with, or recovered from COVID-19 were included in the dataset. The material from the prospective study consisted of cDNA or gDNA derived from T cells, B-cell-depleted T cells, or PBMCs. Study-wide conclusions, independent of this receptor: The amount of clinical and demographic metadata varied by source and participant and was provided uncurated.

This clone has just a few counts. Its antigen is currently not known. No base quality information exists; no much larger clone differs at one position. Whole blood was collected in K2EDTA tubes by collaborating institutions according to the institutions' own protocols. For TCRbeta analysis, collaborators shipped samples as frozen whole blood, isolated PBMCs, or DNA extracted from either of those sample types. The immunoSEQ Assay, a bias-controlled multiplex PCR, was used to amplify TCRbeta CDR3 regions from genomic DNA. Regarding the original processing steps: Nucleated cell counts per sample were estimated from amplification of reference gene primers within the assay. To quantify the absolute abundance of each unique TCRbeta CDR3 rearrangement, sequence reads were collapsed and filtered. Productive Simpson clonality was computed per sample as the square root of Simpson's diversity index over productive rearrangements. TCRdb retrieved this table from immuneACCESS and kept in-frame rearrangements only. Not all clones are present; in checked studies, unresolved V genes account for under half, and no reason is known for the remainder. That table furnishes V, J and clone size, whereas the DNA furnished D and trimming. A total of around 270,000 clones appear in this sample, more than 70% of them only once. The ten top clones hold over 2% of the sample.

The sequence came from a woman aged 50 to 65 with acute or convalescent COVID-19. Source material: peripheral blood.

The nucleotides are TGTGCCAGCAGCTTAGGACAGCAGAACACTGAAGCTTTCTTT. It specifies CASSLGQQNTEAFF. The chain is made from TRBV7-9 and TRBJ1-1; matching of 5 bases hints at TRBD1 as the D gene. The CDR3 spans 14 residues, from the cysteine through the phenylalanine. Only the CDR3 portion is preserved as DNA: 42 bases, with reading frame beginning at the first base. CDR1 is given as SEHNR and CDR2 as FQNEAQ, both from the germline V gene (reference sequence). V sheds 1 base and J sheds 1 base, leaving 7 bases between their ends.